One sample yielded the 22 T cell receptor beta chains listed below, sequenced in a study of T cell changes during pregnancy in multiple sclerosis. The repertoire was sequenced with immunoSEQ multiplex PCR; TCRdb's copy has only in-frame clones and lacks some. Here the sample spans about 44,000 clones, nearly 90% being singletons. The sample was CD4+ T cells from peripheral blood mononuclear cells, taken after pregnancy. Receptors originate from a female donor with multiple sclerosis, enrolled in a pregnancy study.

The V call is TRBV5-4, the J call TRBJ2-7; D is uncertain. The CDR3 runs to 14 residues. The germline CDR1 and CDR2 sequences are SGHNT and YYREEE (reference sequence). The germline V and J ends were trimmed by 2 bases and 6 bases, with 15 bases remaining between them. CDR3 loop: CASSFLGDGGEQYF. In DNA form, the CDR3 reads TGTGCCAGCAGCTTTCTGGGTGATGGCGGCGAGCAGTACTTC.

The chain carries TRBV4-3 and TRBJ1-4, with TRBD1 matching over 8 bases. Germline CDR1 is LGHNA and CDR2 is YSLEER. Losses at the gene ends were 3 bases for V and 8 bases for J; bases not matched to a gene: 11. The CDR3 is made up of 16 amino acids. This CDR3 is CASSQNTGTGGEKLFF. In DNA form, the CDR3 reads TGCGCCAGCAGCCAGAATACCGGGACAGGTGGCGAAAAACTGTTTTTT.

The V gene is TRBV9, the J gene TRBJ1-2; D uncertain. This CDR3 spans 16 amino acids. Germline V gene lookup returns CDR1 SGDLS and CDR2 YYNGEE. V lost 0 bases and J 6 bases, leaving 18 bases between the germline ends. CDR3 sequence (DNA): TGTGCCAGCAGCGTAGACCCCTCGGTTGCGGGGAATGGCTACACCTTC. Protein product: CASSVDPSVAGNGYTF.

This clone was observed a few times. The rearrangement links TRBV20-1 to TRBJ1-1; D unclear. The CDR3 extends over 11 amino acids. The germline V and J ends were trimmed by 6 bases and 3 bases, with 8 bases remaining between them. Looked up from germline, CDR1 is DFQATT and CDR2 is SNEGSKA (reference sequence). This CDR3 is CSAPTDTEAFF. DNA for the CDR3: TGCAGTGCGCCAACAGACACTGAAGCTTTCTTT.

The chain employs TRBV4-1 and TRBJ2-7; TRBD1 agrees at 9 bases. The CDR3 extends over 15 amino acids. In germline, CDR1 is MGHRA, CDR2 YSYEKL. The V segment lost 5 bases and the J segment 4 bases; nucleotides outside the gene matches: 9. CDR3 coding DNA: TGCGCCAGCAGCGACCCGGGACAGGGCCTATACGAGCAGTACTTC. As protein: CASSDPGQGLYEQYF.

V is TRBV11-2 and J is TRBJ2-7; D is uncertain. V lost 2 bases and J lost 5, with 4 bases in between. CDR3 size: 11 residues. Germline V gene data show CDR1 as SGHAT and CDR2 as FQNNGV. CDR3 in DNA: TGTGCCAGCAGCTTATCGGACGAGCAGTACTTC. This sequence encodes CASSLSDEQYF. Combining the CDR3 with reference TRBV11-2 and TRBJ2-7 gives the whole variable domain EAGVAQSPRYKIIEKRQSVAFWCNPISGHATLYWYQQILGQGPKLLIQFQNNGVVDDSQLPKDRFSAERLKGVDSTLKIQPAKLEDSAVYLCASSLSDEQYFGPGTRLTVT.

The gene calls are TRBV11-2 and TRBJ2-5; weak D call: TRBD2 (6 bases). This CDR3 comprises 15 residues. In germline, CDR1 is SGHAT, CDR2 FQNNGV. Trimming cost V 0 bases and J 2 bases, with 10 bases left between them. The CDR3 loop is CASSLDLAGQETQYF. CDR3 DNA: TGTGCCAGCAGCTTAGATCTGGCGGGACAAGAGACCCAGTACTTC.

The chain employs TRBV5-8 and TRBJ2-3; TRBD1 matches 9 bases. CDR3 length equals 15 residues. The junction had 8 bases not matched to a gene; V was cut back by 4 bases and J by 5 bases. From germline, CDR1 is SGHTS and CDR2 YDEGEE. This chain's CDR3 is CASSHRDRAVDTQYF. The CDR3 region has the DNA TGTGCCAGCAGCCACCGGGACAGGGCTGTAGATACGCAGTATTTT. The whole variable domain, remainder taken from reference TRBV5-8 and TRBJ2-3, is EAGVTQSPTHLIKTRGQQATLRCSPISGHTSVYWYQQALGLGLQFLLWYDEGEERNRGNFPPRFSGRQFPNYSSELNVNALELEDSALYLCASSHRDRAVDTQYFGPGTRLTVL.

The chain uses TRBV29-1 and TRBJ1-5, with D maybe TRBD1 (6 bases). The V end was cut by 4 bases, the J end by 3 bases, with 13 bases between. The length of the CDR3 is 14 residues. The germline V gene encodes CDR1 SQVTM and CDR2 ANQGSEA. The CDR3 reads CSVGAGQNNQPQHF. The CDR3 DNA reads as TGCAGCGTTGGGGCCGGACAGAACAATCAGCCCCAGCATTTT.

The chain is built from TRBV7-2 and TRBJ2-5, with TRBD2 identical over 7 bases. CDR3 length equals 15 residues. With 3 bases clipped from V and 0 bases from J, the junction kept 4 bases outside the gene matches. Per germline, CDR1 SGHTA and CDR2 FQGNSA. This chain's CDR3 is CASSFAGTNQETQYF. CDR3 in DNA: TGTGCCAGCAGCTTTGCCGGGACTAACCAAGAGACCCAGTACTTC. The full variable domain, in which reference TRBV7-2 and TRBJ2-5 provide the parts outside the CDR3, is GAGVSQSPSNKVTEKGKDVELRCDPISGHTALYWYRQSLGQGLEFLIYFQGNSAPDKSGLPSDRFSAERTGGSVSTLTIQRTQQEDSAVYLCASSFAGTNQETQYFGPGTRLLVL.

The chain links TRBV2 to TRBJ2-1; 16 positions match TRBD2. Losses at the gene ends were 8 bases for V and 4 bases for J; bases not matched to a gene: 5. This CDR3 is built from 16 residues. CDR1 is SNHLY, CDR2 FYNNEI, per germline. CDR3 nucleotides: TGTGCCAGCTTGGGGACTAGCGGGAGGGGGTACAATGAGCAGTTCTTC. Its translation is CASLGTSGRGYNEQFF.

This chain links TRBV29-1 with TRBJ1-3; D remains ambiguous. V gave up 0 bases and J gave up 0 bases, with 15 bases separating them. Germline CDR1 and CDR2: SQVTM and ANQGSEA. The CDR3 loop spans 17 amino acids. The CDR3 reads CSVEDRDAGFSGNTIYF. CDR3 nucleotides: TGCAGCGTTGAAGATCGCGACGCGGGATTCTCTGGAAACACCATATATTTT.

The V and J genes are TRBV23-1 and TRBJ2-7; TRBD1 matches 7 bases. TRBV23-1 is designated an ORF whose function remains uncertain. V dropped 8 bases and J dropped 3; count of bases not matched to a gene: 16. CDR3 length equals 16 residues. The CDR3 nucleotides read TGCGCCAGCGGCCTTCCTCCGGGACAGCGTCTCTACGAGCAGTACTTC. Its translation is CASGLPPGQRLYEQYF.

The V gene is TRBV7-6, the J gene TRBJ2-7, with 10 bases matching TRBD1. The V segment lost 5 bases and the J segment 7 bases; nucleotides outside the gene matches: 11. The CDR3 totals 15 residues. Germline V gene sequence: CDR1 SGHVS, CDR2 FNYEAQ. The CDR3 region is CASSPGTGAFLEQYF. CDR3 coding DNA: TGTGCCAGCAGCCCCGGGACAGGGGCTTTTTTAGAGCAGTACTTC.

This chain links TRBV30 with TRBJ2-1; D possibly corresponds to TRBD1 (6 bases). Germline CDR1 is GTSNPN and CDR2 is SVGIG (reference sequence). The CDR3 is 16 residues long. Trimming removed 0 bases from V and 4 bases from J, with 16 bases in between. The CDR3 nucleotides read TGTGCCTGGAGTGTCCTAGCCAGGGGATTTTACAATGAGCAGTTCTTC. The encoded protein is CAWSVLARGFYNEQFF.

The chain has TRBV5-1 and TRBJ2-1; D is unresolved. With 7 bases removed from V and 5 bases from J, the gap between germline ends came to 16 bases. The CDR3 loop spans 14 amino acids. In germline, CDR1 is SGHRS, CDR2 YFSETQ. Written as DNA, the CDR3 is TGCGCCAGCTATGGTCTAAGAGGCAACAATGAGCAGTTCTTC. Translation: CASYGLRGNNEQFF.

CDR3 in amino acids: CASSLGLVGPEAFF. The CDR3 coding sequence is TGTGCCAGCAGCTTAGGCCTGGTTGGCCCTGAAGCTTTCTTT. The rearrangement joins TRBV13 to TRBJ1-1; the D is unclear. This CDR3 is 14 amino acids long. Between the trimmed V and J ends, which lost 0 bases and 6 bases, there was a span of 11 bases. The V gene's germline CDR1 is PRHDT and CDR2 FYEKMQ (reference sequence).

The CDR3 bases are TGCGCCAGCAGCCAGGGACTAGCGGTGGAAACAGATACGCAGTATTTT. Its translation is CASSQGLAVETDTQYF. V gene TRBV5-1 combines with J gene TRBJ2-3; TRBD2 aligns across 11 bases. J gave up 3 bases and V 4 bases, and 7 bases lay outside the gene matches. Germline lookup yields CDR1 SGHRS and CDR2 YFSETQ. The CDR3 has 16 amino acids.

The chain employs TRBV7-6 and TRBJ2-5; TRBD2 might be the D (6 bases). CDR3 length equals 15 residues. Deletions cut 5 bases from V and 0 bases from J, with 13 bases between. Per germline, CDR1 SGHVS and CDR2 FNYEAQ. CDR3 sequence: CASSVHSGHQETQYF. CDR3 DNA: TGTGCCAGCAGCGTCCATAGCGGCCACCAAGAGACCCAGTACTTC.

The sample holds one count of this clone. V usage is TRBV9 and J usage is TRBJ1-1; D might be TRBD1 (6 bases). This CDR3 is built from 14 residues. V was pared by 4 bases and J by 5 bases, with 15 bases between. Germline V gene lookup returns CDR1 SGDLS and CDR2 YYNGEE. The chain's CDR3 is CASSTLQGRTEAFF. The CDR3 coding sequence is TGTGCCAGCAGCACCCTACAGGGTAGGACTGAAGCTTTCTTT.

V and J are TRBV11-2 and TRBJ2-5, with D perhaps TRBD1 (5 bases). There are 15 residues in the CDR3. CDR1 SGHAT and CDR2 FQNNGV come from the germline V gene. Trimming pared 0 bases from V and 5 bases from J, leaving 13 bases between. CDR3 residues: CASSLDGGALETQYF. For the CDR3, the DNA is TGTGCCAGCAGCTTAGACGGTGGGGCCTTGGAGACCCAGTACTTC. Based on the CDR3 plus reference TRBV11-2 and TRBJ2-5, the full variable domain is EAGVAQSPRYKIIEKRQSVAFWCNPISGHATLYWYQQILGQGPKLLIQFQNNGVVDDSQLPKDRFSAERLKGVDSTLKIQPAKLEDSAVYLCASSLDGGALETQYFGPGTRLLVL.

The chain uses TRBV7-2 and TRBJ1-2; TRBD1 aligns across 8 bases. Germline V gene lookup returns CDR1 SGHTA and CDR2 FQGNSA. V was clipped by 3 bases and J by 8 bases; unmatched bases: 8. The CDR3 spans 14 residues. CDR3 bases: TGTGCCAGCAGCTTTTATATACAGGGGGAAGGCTACACCTTC. Amino acids: CASSFYIQGEGYTF.